This TCR beta chain was sequenced in a study of memory B cells and T cells in multiple sclerosis. Points from the study as a whole: Shared clonotype counts depended on differing compartment clone-set sizes and were normalized.

About this clone itself: Its antigen is unknown.

CDR3 length: 12 residues. Trimming left V 4 bases short and J 9 bases short, with 11 bases between. Germline assignment: CDR1 SGHKS and CDR2 YYEKEE (reference sequence). Some clones are missing from TCRdb's copy, which holds only in-frame ones; the method was immunoSEQ multiplex PCR. The table has about 15,000 clones, roughly three quarters seen once. The V call is TRBV5-5, the J call TRBJ2-1; D remains ambiguous. This receptor was obtained from a human donor with multiple sclerosis. Material: memory (CD45RO+) CD4+ T cells from blood. The chain's CDR3 is CASSSQAREQFF. CDR3 sequence (DNA): TGTGCCAGCAGCAGCCAAGCACGTGAGCAGTTCTTC.